This T cell receptor (beta chain) was sequenced for a study of CD8 T cells in ankylosing spondylitis. CDR3 size: 10 residues. Trimming took 6 bases from V and 8 from J, leaving 5 bases between them. There are many counts of this clonotype. Its antigen is unknown. Via MiXCR, TCRdb re-called the 5' RACE reads, giving one row per CDR3 protein. In the table there are roughly 240,000 distinct CDR3 sequences, approximately 8.4% of which are singletons. Study findings and constraints: Some motif variants were previously reported in reactive arthritis synovial fluid and blood. Within ankylosing spondylitis blood, a TCR beta motif made up of several highly homologous variants appeared to be characteristic.

The sequenced sample consisted of blood, either unsorted or a sorted T cell fraction (not recorded which). The chain joins TRBV12-3 or TRBV12-4 to TRBJ1-5; D is uncertain. The clonotype was recovered from a female donor with ankylosing spondylitis or in good health (not recorded which). The CDR3 DNA reads TGTGCCAGCAGAGGAGAGCCCCAGCATTTT. Protein sequence: CASRGEPQHF.